Each of the 12 T cell receptor beta chains below was sequenced from the same sample in a study of cytomegalovirus exposure and HLA in healthy donors (dated by TCRdb to 2017 to 2019). Library prep was done by the immunoSEQ multiplex PCR assay. For the multiplex PCR, a mixture combining 60 forward primers for TCR Vbeta segments and 13 reverse primers for TCR Jbeta segments was used. TCRdb took this table from immuneACCESS and kept in-frame rearrangements with V and J called. Such tables lack part of the clones; where checked against another copy, unresolved V genes explain under half of the gap, and the rest is unexplained. This sample is represented by roughly 130,000 clones; around 70% of them were singletons. 2.1% of the sample is in the top ten clones. Sequencing input: PBMCs. Source of these receptors: a middle-aged woman in good health and CMV-seropositive.

This clone has more than one count but fewer than ten. This chain links TRBV28 with TRBJ2-7, with 8 bases matching TRBD1. With V trimmed by 7 bases and J by 3 bases, 5 bases remained unmatched. The CDR3 is made up of 13 amino acids. CDR1 is MDHEN, CDR2 SYDVKM, per germline. CDR3 residues: CASNGQGRYEQYF. CDR3 coding DNA: TGTGCCAGCAATGGACAGGGACGCTACGAGCAGTACTTC.

The V gene is TRBV27, the J gene TRBJ2-2, with 8 bases fitting TRBD1. Trimming cost V 2 bases and J 1 base; bases outside gene matches: 3. The CDR3 covers 16 residues. Per germline, CDR1 MNHEY and CDR2 SMNVEV (reference sequence). CDR3 in amino acids: CASSLPGTGNTGELFF. In nucleotides, the CDR3 is TGTGCCAGCAGTTTACCCGGGACAGGGAACACCGGGGAGCTGTTTTTT.

This chain uses TRBV29-1 with TRBJ2-2, with TRBD2 matching 8 bases. V lost 4 bases to trimming and J lost 4 bases; unmatched junction nucleotides: 5. This CDR3 has 14 amino acids. The V gene's germline CDR1 is SQVTM and CDR2 ANQGSEA. The CDR3 nucleotides read TGCAGCGTTGGACTAGCGTATTCCACCGGGGAGCTGTTTTTT. Amino acids: CSVGLAYSTGELFF.

The chain joins TRBV5-1 to TRBJ2-1; 11 nucleotides line up with TRBD2. This CDR3 has 16 amino acids. V lost 0 bases to trimming and J lost 4 bases; unmatched junction nucleotides: 3. CDR1 is SGHRS and CDR2 is YFSETQ in the germline V gene. The CDR3 is CASSLGLAGGYNEQFF. CDR3 sequence (DNA): TGCGCCAGCAGCTTGGGGCTAGCGGGAGGATACAATGAGCAGTTCTTC.

The gene calls are TRBV19 and TRBJ2-1; 7 bases fit TRBD2. Unmatched junction bases numbered 15, after V lost 7 bases and J lost 9 bases. The CDR3 spans 15 residues. Germline V gene sequence: CDR1 LNHDA, CDR2 SQIVND (reference sequence). The CDR3 DNA follows: TGTGCCAGTACTATCATGGTGACGGGAGGAGTTGAGCAGTTCTTC. Translating gives CASTIMVTGGVEQFF.

V gene TRBV6-1 combines with J gene TRBJ2-5; TRBD2 is a possible D gene (6 bases). Germline CDR1 reads MNHNS; CDR2 reads SASEGT. V was cut by 5 bases and J by 5 bases, with 18 bases left in between. CDR3 size: 15 residues. CDR3 sequence: CASSLLSTRAETQYF. For the CDR3, the DNA is TGTGCCAGCAGTCTATTATCGACTAGAGCGGAGACCCAGTACTTC.

This sequence joins TRBV9 and TRBJ2-6; D possibly corresponds to TRBD2 (6 bases). V was clipped by 2 bases and J by 0 bases, with 12 bases between them. This CDR3 is built from 17 residues. Germline loops: CDR1 SGDLS, CDR2 YYNGEE. The CDR3 loop is CASSVRDGSSGANVLTF. The CDR3 DNA reads TGTGCCAGCAGCGTCCGGGACGGGAGCTCTGGGGCCAACGTCCTGACTTTC. Drawing the rest from reference TRBV9 and TRBJ2-6, the complete variable domain is DSGVTQTPKHLITATGQRVTLRCSPRSGDLSVYWYQQSLDQGLQFLIQYYNGEERAKGNILERFSAQQFPDLHSELNLSSLELGDSALYFCASSVRDGSSGANVLTFGAGSRLTVL.

The chain carries TRBV5-4 and TRBJ1-2; 7 nucleotides agree with TRBD1. CDR3 length: 15 residues. Germline CDR1 SGHNT, CDR2 YYREEE (reference sequence). After removal of 2 bases from V and 2 bases from J, the junction contained 6 bases not matched to a gene. The CDR3, as DNA: TGTGCCAGCAGCTTCTACGACAGGGTGAACTATGGCTACACCTTC. Translation gives CASSFYDRVNYGYTF.

V usage is TRBV5-6 and J usage is TRBJ1-2; D may be TRBD1 (5 bases). This CDR3 comprises 14 residues. Germline assignment: CDR1 SGHDT and CDR2 YYEEEE. V dropped 0 bases and J dropped 6 bases, with 12 bases sitting between them. The CDR3 bases are TGTGCCAGCAGCTTGGCCGGGGGAGTGAATGGCTACACCTTC. Protein: CASSLAGGVNGYTF.

This clone was found a few times. This chain uses TRBV2 with TRBJ2-3; D not certain. CDR1 and CDR2 from the germline V gene are SNHLY and FYNNEI. The CDR3 is 14 residues long. Between the trimmed V and J ends, which lost 2 bases and 1 base, there was a span of 7 bases. CDR3 in DNA: TGTGCCAGCAGTGAAAATCGTCGCACAGATACGCAGTATTTT. This encodes CASSENRRTDTQYF.

This chain links TRBV5-8 with TRBJ1-6; D is perhaps TRBD1 (6 bases). Germline V lookup: CDR1 SGHTS, CDR2 YDEGEE. Trimming cost V 4 bases and J 5 bases, with 16 bases left between them. The length of the CDR3 is 16 residues. The CDR3 bases are TGTGCCAGCAGCGCAGGGACACGAAGACATAATTCACCCCTCCACTTT. Translating gives CASSAGTRRHNSPLHF.

This clone was seen a handful of times. This chain links TRBV28 with TRBJ1-1; possible D gene TRBD1, 5 bases. V was clipped by 5 bases and J by 4 bases, with 17 bases between them. Germline V CDR1 and CDR2: MDHEN, SYDVKM. The CDR3 has 15 amino acids. CDR3 sequence reads: CASSPRSGGGTEAFF. In DNA, the CDR3 is TGTGCCAGCAGTCCCCGATCGGGGGGGGGCACTGAAGCTTTCTTT.